Presented here are 24 T cell receptor beta chains from one specimen sequenced in a study of T cell responses to AZD1222 COVID-19 vaccine. TCRdb's copy holds only in-frame clones and misses some; the assay was immunoSEQ multiplex PCR. The sample includes under 200,000 clones, approximately 92% of them seen just once. The sample here was peripheral blood, taken 28 days after the second dose of the MenACWY control vaccine. These TCRs come from an adult who received the MenACWY meningococcal vaccine as a control.

This clone was recorded once. The V call is TRBV5-1, the J call TRBJ2-2, with TRBD2 matching 9 bases. This CDR3 is built from 15 residues. Germline V gives CDR1 SGHRS, CDR2 YFSETQ. V lost 0 bases and J lost 5; bases outside the gene matches: 2. CDR3 nucleotide sequence: TGCGCCAGCAGCTTGGTAGCGGGAGATACCGGGGAGCTGTTTTTT. This translates into CASSLVAGDTGELFF.

The chain is built from TRBV30 and TRBJ1-3, with TRBD1 matching 9 bases. J lost 3 bases, V lost 2 bases, and 5 bases had no gene match. The CDR3 has 15 amino acids. Germline V gene data show CDR1 as GTSNPN and CDR2 as SVGIG (reference sequence). The CDR3 loop reads CAWSRTGGGGNTIYF. CDR3 coding DNA: TGTGCCTGGAGTAGAACAGGGGGCGGTGGAAACACCATATATTTT.

The gene calls are TRBV11-3 and TRBJ2-7; tentatively, D is TRBD1 (6 bases). This CDR3 has 14 amino acids. CDR1 is SGHNT, CDR2 YENEEA, per germline. The V and J ends lost 5 bases and 4 bases respectively, with 15 bases between them. The CDR3 region has the DNA TGTGCCAGCAGCCCTCAGACAGGTTGGTACGAGCAGTACTTC. Translated, it gives CASSPQTGWYEQYF.

The CDR3 loop is CATSDPGTGGTDGYTF. CDR3 DNA sequence: TGTGCCACCAGTGACCCTGGGACAGGGGGTACGGATGGCTACACCTTC. The J gene is TRBJ1-2, the V gene TRBV24-1; 11 nucleotides align to TRBD1. The CDR3 is 16 residues long. Germline-derived CDR1 and CDR2 are KGHDR and SFDVKD. The junction had 9 bases not matched to a gene; V was cut back by 4 bases and J by 6 bases.

The J gene is TRBJ2-7, the V gene TRBV18; TRBD2 matches at 13 bases. V lost 2 bases and J lost 6; bases outside the gene matches: 4. The V gene's germline CDR1 is KGHSH and CDR2 LQKENI. CDR3 length equals 15 residues. The CDR3, as DNA: TGTGCCAGCTCACCATTCGGGACTAGCGGGACCGAGCAGTACTTC. This encodes CASSPFGTSGTEQYF.

The chain recombines TRBV11-3 with TRBJ2-3; TRBD1 matches at 10 bases. The germline gives CDR1 SGHNT, CDR2 YENEEA. The CDR3 is made up of 15 amino acids. With V trimmed by 4 bases and J by 6 bases, 7 bases remained unmatched. The DNA of the CDR3 is TGTGCCAGCAGCTCCCGACAGGGGGCTGCGGATACGCAGTATTTT. Amino acid sequence: CASSSRQGAADTQYF. The variable domain in full, completed from reference TRBV11-3 and TRBJ2-3, reads EAGVVQSPRYKIIEKKQPVAFWCNPISGHNTLYWYLQNLGQGPELLIRYENEEAVDDSQLPKDRFSAERLKGVDSTLKIQPAELGDSAVYLCASSSRQGAADTQYFGPGTRLTVL.

This clone was recorded only once. This sequence joins TRBV9 and TRBJ2-1; no clear D. The germline V and J ends were trimmed by 4 bases and 2 bases, with 7 bases remaining between them. Per the germline V gene, CDR1 is SGDLS and CDR2 is YYNGEE. This CDR3 has 13 amino acids. DNA of the CDR3: TGTGCCAGCAGCCAAGAGCCCTACAATGAGCAGTTCTTC. This gives the protein CASSQEPYNEQFF.

The chain uses TRBV29-1 and TRBJ1-2; no clear D gene. CDR1 and CDR2 from the germline V gene are SQVTM and ANQGSEA. V was trimmed by 3 bases and J by 8 bases, leaving 1 base between them. There are 8 residues in the CDR3. The DNA for the CDR3 is TGCAGCGTTGACGGCTACACCTTC. Translation: CSVDGYTF.

This chain joins TRBV6-1 and TRBJ2-7, with TRBD1 matching 9 bases. Germline trimming cut 6 bases from V and 7 bases from J; bases unmatched to any gene: 10. From germline, CDR1 is MNHNS and CDR2 SASEGT. The CDR3 covers 14 residues. The CDR3 is CASSSGTGSGEQYF. The CDR3, as DNA: TGTGCCAGCAGCTCCGGGACAGGGTCGGGTGAGCAGTACTTC.

The chain couples TRBV7-2 to TRBJ1-5; 7 bases map to TRBD1. V shed 5 bases and J 7 bases; nucleotides not matched to a gene: 11. The CDR3 length is 15 residues. Germline values: CDR1 SGHTA, CDR2 FQGNSA. In nucleotides, the CDR3 is TGTGCCAGCAGCGCCCGACAGGGAGCGGGACAGCCCCAGCATTTT. As protein: CASSARQGAGQPQHF. The variable domain in full, completed from reference TRBV7-2 and TRBJ1-5, reads GAGVSQSPSNKVTEKGKDVELRCDPISGHTALYWYRQSLGQGLEFLIYFQGNSAPDKSGLPSDRFSAERTGGSVSTLTIQRTQQEDSAVYLCASSARQGAGQPQHFGDGTRLSIL.

The chain employs TRBV30 and TRBJ2-1; 8 nucleotides agree with TRBD1. The CDR3 has 16 residues. The ends lost 0 bases at V and 9 bases at J; junction bases unmatched: 13. The germline gives CDR1 GTSNPN, CDR2 SVGIG (reference sequence). The CDR3 DNA reads as TGTGCCTGGAGTGTAGGAGTGGGGACAGGAGGACGTGAGCAGTTCTTC. Protein sequence: CAWSVGVGTGGREQFF.

This clone has only one observation. The J gene is TRBJ1-5, the V gene TRBV29-1, with TRBD1 as a possible D gene (6 bases). Germline V gene lookup returns CDR1 SQVTM and CDR2 ANQGSEA. The CDR3 covers 14 residues. V gave up 4 bases and J gave up 4 bases, with 14 bases separating them. The CDR3 reads CSVVPTGINQPQHF. In DNA, the CDR3 is TGCAGCGTTGTACCGACAGGCATAAATCAGCCCCAGCATTTT.

This CDR3 is CASSQLLSGANVLTF. As DNA, the CDR3 is TGTGCCAGCAGCCAGTTACTTTCTGGGGCCAACGTCCTGACTTTC. The chain couples TRBV4-2 to TRBJ2-6; D is ambiguous. Trimming stripped 3 bases from V and 1 base from J, with 7 bases between. The CDR3 loop spans 15 amino acids. Germline assignment: CDR1 LGHNA and CDR2 YNFKEQ.

The chain combines TRBV28 with TRBJ2-7; 8 positions match TRBD2. V dropped 6 bases and J dropped 0; count of bases not matched to a gene: 4. The CDR3 consists of 14 residues. The germline V gene encodes CDR1 MDHEN and CDR2 SYDVKM. The CDR3 reads CASRTSVNSYEQYF. As DNA, the CDR3 is TGTGCCAGCAGGACTAGCGTAAACTCCTACGAGCAGTACTTC.

This clone has a single count. This chain connects TRBV9 to TRBJ1-6; 10 bases line up with TRBD1. The CDR3 is 14 residues long. Trimming cost V 0 bases and J 10 bases; bases outside gene matches: 1. Germline V gives CDR1 SGDLS, CDR2 YYNGEE. The chain's CDR3 is CASSVGQGASPLHF. As DNA, the CDR3 is TGTGCCAGCAGCGTAGGACAGGGGGCGTCACCCCTCCACTTT.

The chain links TRBV7-2 to TRBJ1-2, with D unresolved. CDR1 is SGHTA and CDR2 is FQGNSA in the germline V gene. Trimming pared 5 bases from V and 4 bases from J, leaving 11 bases between. This CDR3 is 13 amino acids long. CDR3 in amino acids: CASSTGPSYGYTF. The CDR3 nucleotides are TGTGCCAGCAGCACCGGGCCCTCCTATGGCTACACCTTC.

V gene TRBV23-1 combines with J gene TRBJ1-1; D is uncertain. TRBV23-1 is an ORF for which the function is uncertain. This CDR3 comprises 14 residues. The V end was cut by 0 bases, the J end by 0 bases, with 5 bases between. CDR3 bases: TGCGCCAGCAGTCAATCGAGGGTGAACACTGAAGCTTTCTTT. Protein: CASSQSRVNTEAFF.

The rearrangement joins TRBV29-1 to TRBJ2-6; tentative D call: TRBD2 (6 bases). CDR3 length: 16 residues. Germline V gene data show CDR1 as SQVTM and CDR2 as ANQGSEA. Trimming left V 8 bases short and J 2 bases short, with 19 bases between. DNA of the CDR3: TGCAGCCCTGGGGGGTCTTTTCGCCCTGGGGCCAACGTCCTGACTTTC. This sequence encodes CSPGGSFRPGANVLTF.

The chain is built from TRBV5-1 and TRBJ2-3, with D possibly being TRBD2 (5 bases). V was pared by 0 bases and J by 2 bases, with 10 bases between. The germline CDR1 and CDR2 sequences are SGHRS and YFSETQ. There are 15 residues in the CDR3. CDR3 in DNA: TGCGCCAGCAGCTTGGGAGGGAGAGACACAGATACGCAGTATTTT. It codes for CASSLGGRDTDTQYF. Full variable domain (outside the CDR3, taken from reference TRBV5-1 and TRBJ2-3): KAGVTQTPRYLIKTRGQQVTLSCSPISGHRSVSWYQQTPGQGLQFLFEYFSETQRNKGNFPGRFSGRQFSNSRSEMNVSTLELGDSALYLCASSLGGRDTDTQYFGPGTRLTVL.

The V call is TRBV3-1 (or the pseudogene TRBV3-2), the J call TRBJ1-2; D is unresolved. V dropped 0 bases and J dropped 7 bases, with 6 bases sitting between them. Germline V lookup: CDR1 LGHDT, CDR2 YNNKEL (reference sequence). This CDR3 contains 12 residues. CDR3 sequence (DNA): TGTGCCAGCAGCCAAGATTTTGGTGGCTACACCTTC. This gives the protein CASSQDFGGYTF.

This chain links TRBV7-6 with TRBJ2-1; 8 bases agree with TRBD2. Germline assignment: CDR1 SGHVS and CDR2 FNYEAQ. J lost 0 bases, V lost 2 bases, and 12 bases had no gene match. The CDR3 consists of 19 residues. CDR3 nucleotides: TGTGCCAGCAGCTTAAGGGTAGGGGGGAGCGGGAGCTCCTACAATGAGCAGTTCTTC. Amino acid sequence: CASSLRVGGSGSSYNEQFF. Looking up the rest from reference TRBV7-6 and TRBJ2-1 gives the full variable domain: GAGVSQSPRYKVTKRGQDVALRCDPISGHVSLYWYRQALGQGPEFLTYFNYEAQQDKSGLPNDRFSAERPEGSISTLTIQRTEQRDSAMYRCASSLRVGGSGSSYNEQFFGPGTRLTVL.

The rearrangement uses TRBV10-2 and TRBJ1-1; the D is unclear. Germline V gene sequence: CDR1 WSHSY, CDR2 SAAADI. The V and J ends lost 6 bases and 2 bases respectively, with 10 bases between them. The CDR3 sequence is 13 residues long. The CDR3 sequence: CASSLGPNTEAFF. CDR3 bases: TGCGCCAGCAGCCTAGGGCCCAACACTGAAGCTTTCTTT.

The chain has TRBV9 and TRBJ1-2; D gene uncertain. Germline V gene lookup returns CDR1 SGDLS and CDR2 YYNGEE. The CDR3 spans 13 residues. V lost 2 bases and J 3 bases, leaving 8 bases between the germline ends. The CDR3 sequence is CASSVGLDYGYTF. The CDR3, as DNA: TGTGCCAGCAGCGTTGGCTTAGACTATGGCTACACCTTC.

CDR3 in DNA: TGTGCCAGCAGCTCGGGCGGGGGGACAGTCTATGGCTACACCTTC. It encodes CASSSGGGTVYGYTF. The chain joins TRBV7-2 to TRBJ1-2; 7 bases match TRBD1. From germline, CDR1 is SGHTA and CDR2 FQGNSA. CDR3 length equals 15 residues. The V segment lost 4 bases and the J segment 4 bases; nucleotides outside the gene matches: 9.